Detailed here is one T cell receptor (beta chain). The target antigen is unknown. This specimen belongs to a study of blood T cells in healthy people across ages. Overall study: T cells yielded about one barcoded beta molecule per two cells through template switching.

Next came a second PCR, run for about 7 to 11 cycles, which used a sample-barcoded 5' primer along with a J-beta primer mix. In TCRdb, the 5' RACE reads were re-called with MiXCR into one record per CDR3 protein. The table lists roughly 1.7 million distinct CDR3 sequences, 30% to 35% of them singletons. Whole-study findings and limits: Researchers judged that diversity estimates from one million T cells fell short of true values.

This clonotype was sampled from a woman aged 30 to 39 in good health. The source material was blood.

CDR3 sequence (DNA): TGTGCCAGCAGTGAGCAGGGCACATCCTACGAGCAGTACTTC. Translated: CASSEQGTSYEQYF. The chain combines TRBV2 with TRBJ2-7, with D tentatively TRBD1 (5 bases). Trimming left V 3 bases short and J 1 base short, with 10 bases between. Per germline, CDR1 SNHLY and CDR2 FYNNEI. CDR3 length equals 14 residues.